Sequencing of this TCR beta chain was carried out in a study of beta chain features in type 1 diabetes. Study-level information: No patient-donor differences in age, gender, total cells or subset yield. General study findings and limits: A definitive answer on HLA type influencing TCRB rearrangement was not reached here. Sequencing of cDNA might inflate the share of cells that strongly express TCR.

Deletions cut 1 base from V and 0 bases from J, with 16 bases between. This CDR3 has 17 residues. The germline gives CDR1 SGHAT, CDR2 FQNNGV. The sequenced template was cDNA made from the entire isolated RNA. The repertoire was sequenced with immunoSEQ multiplex PCR; TCRdb's copy has only in-frame clones and lacks some. The table has about 620,000 clones, around a sixth seen once. On this clone: Its target is not known.

The chain recombines TRBV11-2 with TRBJ2-7; D unclear. This TCR was recovered from a man younger than 35 in good health. Sequenced: naive CD4+ T cells from blood. In DNA form, the CDR3 reads TGTGCCAGCAGCTTAGCCCCCCGAGGACGGTTCTCCTACGAGCAGTACTTC. It translates to CASSLAPRGRFSYEQYF.